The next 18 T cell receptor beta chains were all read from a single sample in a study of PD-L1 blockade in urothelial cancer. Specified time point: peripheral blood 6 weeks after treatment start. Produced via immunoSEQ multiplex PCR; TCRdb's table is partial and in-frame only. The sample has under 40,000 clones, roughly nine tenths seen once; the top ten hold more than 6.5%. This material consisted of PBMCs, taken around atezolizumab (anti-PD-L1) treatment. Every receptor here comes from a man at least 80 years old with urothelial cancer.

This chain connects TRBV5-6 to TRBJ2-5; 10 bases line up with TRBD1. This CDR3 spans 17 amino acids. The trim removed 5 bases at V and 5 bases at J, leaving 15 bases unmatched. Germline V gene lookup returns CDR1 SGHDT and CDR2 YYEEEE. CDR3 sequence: CASSPPGQGRWWETQYF. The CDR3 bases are TGTGCCAGCAGTCCACCGGGACAGGGGCGATGGTGGGAGACCCAGTACTTC. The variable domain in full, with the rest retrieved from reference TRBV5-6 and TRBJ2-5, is DAGVTQSPTHLIKTRGQQVTLRCSPKSGHDTVSWYQQALGQGPQFIFQYYEEEERQRGNFPDRFSGHQFPNYSSELNVNALLLGDSALYLCASSPPGQGRWWETQYFGPGTRLLVL.

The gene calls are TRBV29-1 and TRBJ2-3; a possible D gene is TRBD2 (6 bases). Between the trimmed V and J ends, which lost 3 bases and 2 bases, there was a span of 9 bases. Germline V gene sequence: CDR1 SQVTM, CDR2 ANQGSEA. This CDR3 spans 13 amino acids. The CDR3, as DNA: TGCAGCGTTGATAGCGGTGCCACAGATACGCAGTATTTT. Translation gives CSVDSGATDTQYF.

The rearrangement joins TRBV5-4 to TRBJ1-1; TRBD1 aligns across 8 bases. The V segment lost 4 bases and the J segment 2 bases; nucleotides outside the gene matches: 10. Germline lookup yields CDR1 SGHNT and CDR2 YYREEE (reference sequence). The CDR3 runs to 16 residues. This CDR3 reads CASSQFTGTGNTEAFF. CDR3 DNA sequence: TGTGCCAGCAGCCAGTTCACCGGGACAGGTAACACTGAAGCTTTCTTT.

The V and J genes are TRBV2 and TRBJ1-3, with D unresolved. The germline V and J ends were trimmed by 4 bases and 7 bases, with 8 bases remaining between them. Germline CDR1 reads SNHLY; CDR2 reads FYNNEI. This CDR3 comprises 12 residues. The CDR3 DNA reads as TGTGCCAGCAGTGGGATGGGCAACACCATATATTTT. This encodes CASSGMGNTIYF.

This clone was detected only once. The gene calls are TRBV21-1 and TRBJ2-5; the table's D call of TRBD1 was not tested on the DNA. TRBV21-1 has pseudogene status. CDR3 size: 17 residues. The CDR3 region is CASSTFFKTGPGETQYF. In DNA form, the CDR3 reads TGTGCCAGCAGCACCTTCTTTAAGACAGGACCGGGGGAGACCCAGTACTTC.

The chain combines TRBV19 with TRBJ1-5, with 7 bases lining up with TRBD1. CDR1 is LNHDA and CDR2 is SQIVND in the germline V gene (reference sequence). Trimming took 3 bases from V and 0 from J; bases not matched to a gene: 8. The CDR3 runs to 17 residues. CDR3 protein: CASSIQKTGYSNQPQHF. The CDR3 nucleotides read TGTGCCAGTAGTATCCAAAAGACAGGGTATAGCAATCAGCCCCAGCATTTT.

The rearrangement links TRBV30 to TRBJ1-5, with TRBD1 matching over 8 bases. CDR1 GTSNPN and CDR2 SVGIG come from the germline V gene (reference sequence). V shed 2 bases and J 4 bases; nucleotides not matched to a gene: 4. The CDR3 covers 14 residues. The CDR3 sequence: CAWSRTGRNQPQHF. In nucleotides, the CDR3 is TGTGCCTGGAGTAGGACAGGGAGGAATCAGCCCCAGCATTTT.

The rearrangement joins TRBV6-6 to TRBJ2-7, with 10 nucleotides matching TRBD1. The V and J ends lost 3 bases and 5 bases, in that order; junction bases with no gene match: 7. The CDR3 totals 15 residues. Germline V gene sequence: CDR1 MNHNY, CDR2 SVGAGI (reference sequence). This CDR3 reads CASSYRLGTGDEQYF. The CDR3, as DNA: TGTGCCAGCAGTTATCGTCTCGGGACAGGGGACGAGCAGTACTTC.

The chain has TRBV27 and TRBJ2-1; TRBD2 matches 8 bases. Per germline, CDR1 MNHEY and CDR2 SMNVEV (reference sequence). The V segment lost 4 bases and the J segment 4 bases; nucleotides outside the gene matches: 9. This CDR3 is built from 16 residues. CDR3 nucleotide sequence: TGTGCCAGCAGTTCGATGGAGGCGGGAGGATACAATGAGCAGTTCTTC. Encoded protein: CASSSMEAGGYNEQFF.

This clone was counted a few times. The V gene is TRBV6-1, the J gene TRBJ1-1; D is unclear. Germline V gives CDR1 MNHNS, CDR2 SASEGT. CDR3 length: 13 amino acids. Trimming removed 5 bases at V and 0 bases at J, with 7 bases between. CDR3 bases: TGTGCCAGCAGTCAGGATATGAACACTGAAGCTTTCTTT. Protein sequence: CASSQDMNTEAFF.

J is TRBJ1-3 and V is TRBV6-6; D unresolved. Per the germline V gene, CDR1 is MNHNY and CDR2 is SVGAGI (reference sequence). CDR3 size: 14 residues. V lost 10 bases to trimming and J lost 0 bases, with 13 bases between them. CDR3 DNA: TGTGCCACCCGCCTAGATCCCTCTGGAAACACCATATATTTT. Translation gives CATRLDPSGNTIYF.

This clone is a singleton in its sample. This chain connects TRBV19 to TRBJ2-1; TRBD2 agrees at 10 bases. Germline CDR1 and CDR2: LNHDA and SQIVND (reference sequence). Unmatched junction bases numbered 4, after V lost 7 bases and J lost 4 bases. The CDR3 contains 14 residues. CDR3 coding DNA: TGTGCCAGTAAGCGGGAGGGCGGTTACAATGAGCAGTTCTTC. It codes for CASKREGGYNEQFF.

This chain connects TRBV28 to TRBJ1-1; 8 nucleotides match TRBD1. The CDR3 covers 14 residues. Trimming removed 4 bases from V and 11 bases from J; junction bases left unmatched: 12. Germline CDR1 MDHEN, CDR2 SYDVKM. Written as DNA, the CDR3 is TGTGCCAGCAGTTCCACCATATCGGACAGGGTGGCTTTCTTT. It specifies CASSSTISDRVAFF. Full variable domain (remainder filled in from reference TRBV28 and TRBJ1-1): DVKVTQSSRYLVKRTGEKVFLECVQDMDHENMFWYRQDPGLGLRLIYFSYDVKMKEKGDIPEGYSVSREKKERFSLILESASTNQTSMYLCASSSTISDRVAFFGQGTRLTVV.

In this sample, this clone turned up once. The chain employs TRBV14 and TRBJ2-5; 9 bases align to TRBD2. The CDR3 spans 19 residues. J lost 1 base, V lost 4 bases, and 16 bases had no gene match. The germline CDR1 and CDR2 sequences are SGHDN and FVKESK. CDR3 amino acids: CASSRTDHSGRGGQETQYF. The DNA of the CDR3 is TGTGCCAGCAGCCGCACGGACCATAGCGGGAGAGGGGGCCAAGAGACCCAGTACTTC. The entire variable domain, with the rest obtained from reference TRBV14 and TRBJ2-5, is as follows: EAGVTQFPSHSVIEKGQTVTLRCDPISGHDNLYWYRRVMGKEIKFLLHFVKESKQDESGMPNNRFLAERTGGTYSTLKVQPAELEDSGVYFCASSRTDHSGRGGQETQYFGPGTRLLVL.

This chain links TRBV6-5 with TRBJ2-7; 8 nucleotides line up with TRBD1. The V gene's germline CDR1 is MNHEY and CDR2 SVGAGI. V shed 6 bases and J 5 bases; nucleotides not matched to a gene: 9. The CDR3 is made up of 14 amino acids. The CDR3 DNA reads TGTGCCAGCAGCACACTGACAGGGGCGAACGAGCAGTACTTC. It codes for CASSTLTGANEQYF.

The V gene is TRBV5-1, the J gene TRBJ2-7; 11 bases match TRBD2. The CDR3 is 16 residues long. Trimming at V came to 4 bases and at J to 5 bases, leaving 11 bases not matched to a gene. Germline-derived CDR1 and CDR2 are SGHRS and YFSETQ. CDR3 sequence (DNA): TGCGCCAGCAGCCCCCTGACTAGCGGGAACGCAGACGAGCAGTACTTC. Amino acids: CASSPLTSGNADEQYF.

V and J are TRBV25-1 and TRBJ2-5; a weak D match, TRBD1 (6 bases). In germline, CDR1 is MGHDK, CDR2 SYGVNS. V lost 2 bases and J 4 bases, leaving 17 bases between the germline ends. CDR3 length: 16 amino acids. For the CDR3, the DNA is TGTGCCAGCAGTGAAATGGGGGCTTTACCAAGAGAGACCCAGTACTTC. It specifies CASSEMGALPRETQYF.

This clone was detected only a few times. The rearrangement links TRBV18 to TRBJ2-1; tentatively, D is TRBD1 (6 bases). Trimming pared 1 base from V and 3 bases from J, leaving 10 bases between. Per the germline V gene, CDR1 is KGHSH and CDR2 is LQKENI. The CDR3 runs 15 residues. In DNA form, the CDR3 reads TGTGCCAGCTCACCACAGCAGGGGCACTACAATGAGCAGTTCTTC. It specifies CASSPQQGHYNEQFF. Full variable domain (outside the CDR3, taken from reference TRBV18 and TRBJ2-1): NAGVMQNPRHLVRRRGQEARLRCSPMKGHSHVYWYRQLPEEGLKFMVYLQKENIIDESGMPKERFSAEFPKEGPSILRIQQVVRGDSAAYFCASSPQQGHYNEQFFGPGTRLTVL.